In its sample, the clone carrying this TCR beta chain was seen once. Its matching antigen is unknown. This specimen belongs to a study of identical twins. Looked up from germline, CDR1 is DFQATT and CDR2 is SNEGSKA (reference sequence). V dropped 5 bases and J dropped 2 bases, with 11 bases sitting between them. The length of the CDR3 is 13 residues. Study findings and constraints: Carriage of fewer insertions was seen in abundant cord blood beta clonotypes, whereas memory repertoires showed none.

A single record per CDR3 protein comes from TCRdb applying MiXCR to the 5' RACE reads. The sample includes around 1.7 million distinct CDR3 sequences, about 32% of them seen just once. V is TRBV20-1 and J is TRBJ2-3, with a tentative D call TRBD2 (6 bases). The sequencing input was cord blood. The sequence was obtained from a newborn girl in good health. In nucleotides, the CDR3 is TGCAGTGCTCCGGACTATCTCACAGATACGCAGTATTTT. Its protein product is CSAPDYLTDTQYF.